These 2 T cell receptor beta chains originate from one sample sequenced in a study of OX40 agonist ivuxolimab in advanced cancers. Generated by immunoSEQ multiplex PCR, the TCRdb table keeps only in-frame clones and is missing some. This sample carries tens of thousands of clones, roughly 84% of them seen once, and the ten largest clones take about 7.3%. Here the sequenced sample was CD4+ or CD8+ T cells sorted from blood, taken in a trial of the OX40 agonist ivuxolimab. The receptors derive from an adult with an advanced solid tumor such as melanoma, head and neck, liver or kidney cancer.

The rearrangement uses TRBV6-1 and TRBJ1-2, with D hard to call. Deletions cut 1 base from V and 9 bases from J, with 12 bases between. CDR3 length equals 13 residues. Germline V gene lookup returns CDR1 MNHNS and CDR2 SASEGT. CDR3 coding DNA: TGTGCCAGCAGTGAAGGTAGGGTGGAAAGCTACACCTTC. It specifies CASSEGRVESYTF.

The chain uses TRBV19 and TRBJ1-5; 8 nucleotides line up with TRBD1. The germline gives CDR1 LNHDA, CDR2 SQIVND (reference sequence). The V gene end was trimmed by 3 bases and the J gene end by 7 bases; junction bases not matched to a gene: 5. This CDR3 is built from 14 residues. The CDR3 bases are TGTGCCAGTAGTATTGGGACAGGTTGGCAGCCCCAGCATTTT. It specifies CASSIGTGWQPQHF.